The present T cell receptor beta chain was sequenced within a study of T-cell memory formation after mild COVID-19. The sample holds a few counts of this clonotype. In TCRdb, the 5' RACE reads were re-called with MiXCR into one record per CDR3 protein. Among roughly 410,000 distinct CDR3 sequences, about 24% were seen once, and the ten largest hold 7% to 9.5%. Sequenced: PBMCs or a T cell subset sorted from them (not recorded which). This sequence originates from an adult woman who had mild COVID-19 (a few samples of this study predate the infection). Cell type and time point are not known.

Here the CDR3 reads CASSSPSLDTQYF. CDR3 DNA: TGTGCCAGCAGCTCGCCTAGTCTTGATACGCAGTATTTT. The V gene is TRBV7-8, the J gene TRBJ2-3, with D hard to call. The germline V and J ends were trimmed by 4 bases and 6 bases, with 11 bases remaining between them. The CDR3 runs 13 residues. The germline V gene has CDR1 SGHVS and CDR2 FQNEAQ. Combining the CDR3 with reference TRBV7-8 and TRBJ2-3 gives the whole variable domain GAGVSQSPRYKVAKRGQDVALRCDPISGHVSLFWYQQALGQGPEFLTYFQNEAQLDKSGLPSDRFFAERPEGSVSTLKIQRTQQEDSAVYLCASSSPSLDTQYFGPGTRLTVL.